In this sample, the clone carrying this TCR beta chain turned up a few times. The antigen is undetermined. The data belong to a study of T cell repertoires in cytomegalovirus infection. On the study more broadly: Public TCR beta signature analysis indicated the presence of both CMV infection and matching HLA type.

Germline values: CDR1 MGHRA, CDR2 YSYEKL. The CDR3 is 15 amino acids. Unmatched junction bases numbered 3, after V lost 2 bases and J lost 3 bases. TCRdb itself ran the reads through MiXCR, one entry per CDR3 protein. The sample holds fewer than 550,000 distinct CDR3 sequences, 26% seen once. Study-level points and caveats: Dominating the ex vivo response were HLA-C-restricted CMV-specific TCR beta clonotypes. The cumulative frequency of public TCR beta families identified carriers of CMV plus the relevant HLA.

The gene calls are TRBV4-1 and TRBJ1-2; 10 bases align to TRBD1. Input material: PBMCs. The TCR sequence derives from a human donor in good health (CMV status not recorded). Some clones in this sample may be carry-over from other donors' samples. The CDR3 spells CASSQRQGADYGYTF. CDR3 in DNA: TGCGCCAGCAGCCAACGACAGGGGGCTGACTATGGCTACACCTTC.